A single sample is the source of the 4 T cell receptor beta chains below, sequenced in a study of regulatory T cells in long-lasting Graves disease. Building the TCR beta libraries relied on iRepertoire HTBI primers, and CDR3 regions underwent Arm-PCR. Via MiXCR, TCRdb re-called the multiplex PCR reads, giving one row per CDR3 protein. The data show over 350,000 distinct CDR3 sequences, with approximately 15% seen just once and 7.8% held by the top ten. Time point: newly diagnosed GD, antithyroid drugs for less than 3 months. RNA extracted from PBMCs served as the sequencing template. These data also featured in a second study, about T cells in Graves' hyperthyroidism and ophthalmopathy.

The source was peripheral blood mononuclear cells (PBMCs), collected at new diagnosis, from a patient treated with antithyroid drugs. These receptors originate from a woman between 40 and 55 years old with Graves disease.

This clonotype was counted between two and nine times. V usage is TRBV6-5 and J usage is TRBJ1-6; no reliable D call. The V end lost 2 bases, the J end lost 7 bases, and 3 bases lay between the germline ends. CDR1 is MNHEY, CDR2 SVGAGI, per germline. The CDR3 is 12 residues long. CDR3 residues: CASSYENSPLHF. Written as DNA, the CDR3 is TGTGCCAGCAGTTACGAGAATTCACCCCTCCACTTT.

This clonotype came up a few times. The chain uses TRBV6-2 or TRBV6-3 and TRBJ1-2; TRBD1 matches 7 bases. V lost 5 bases, J lost 7 bases, and 4 bases stayed unmatched. The germline gives CDR1 MNHEY, CDR2 SVGEGT. The CDR3 sequence is 12 residues long. The CDR3 DNA sequence: TGTGCCAGCAGTCGACAGGGTCCTGGCTACACCTTC. Residues: CASSRQGPGYTF.

This clonotype came up many times. The J gene is TRBJ2-3, the V gene TRBV15; 7 nucleotides align to TRBD2. The CDR3 is 15 residues long. Germline CDR1 is LNHNV and CDR2 is YYDKDF (reference sequence). J gave up 4 bases and V 0 bases, and 4 bases lay outside the gene matches. As DNA, the CDR3 is TGTGCCACCAGCAGAGATTTGAGCGGGGCAGATACGCAGTATTTT. This codes for CATSRDLSGADTQYF.

The V gene is TRBV27, the J gene TRBJ2-5, with 9 bases matching TRBD1. Germline V gene data show CDR1 as MNHEY and CDR2 as SMNVEV (reference sequence). The CDR3 loop spans 15 amino acids. Trimming took 8 bases from V and 7 from J; bases not matched to a gene: 14. The CDR3 DNA sequence: TGTGCCAGCTCACCAGGATCGGGACAGGGTTCGACCCAGTACTTC. It encodes CASSPGSGQGSTQYF.